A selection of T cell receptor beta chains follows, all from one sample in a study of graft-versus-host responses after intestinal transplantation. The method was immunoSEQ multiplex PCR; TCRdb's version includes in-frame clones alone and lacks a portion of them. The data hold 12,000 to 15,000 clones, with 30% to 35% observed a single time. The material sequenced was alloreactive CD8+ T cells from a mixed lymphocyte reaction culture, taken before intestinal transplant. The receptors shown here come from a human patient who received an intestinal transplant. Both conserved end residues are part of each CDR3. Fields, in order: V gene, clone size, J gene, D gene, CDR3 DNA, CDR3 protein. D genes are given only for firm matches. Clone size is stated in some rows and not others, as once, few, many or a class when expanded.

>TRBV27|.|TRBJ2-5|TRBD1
TGTGCCAGCAGTTTATGGAGGACAGGGGGAGAGGAGACCCAGTACTTC
CASSLWRTGGEETQYF
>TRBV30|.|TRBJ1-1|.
TGTGCCTGGAGTGTAACAGTGAACACTGAAGCTTTCTTT
CAWSVTVNTEAFF
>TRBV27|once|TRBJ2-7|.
TGTGCCAGCGGCGGAACTGCCTTGACCTACGAGCAGTACTTC
CASGGTALTYEQYF
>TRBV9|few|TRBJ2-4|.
TGTGCCAGCAGCGTAGAAGCGGGCATTCAGTACTTC
CASSVEAGIQYF
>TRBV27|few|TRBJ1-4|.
TGTGCCAGCCGGGGGATGGGTGAAAAACTGTTTTTT
CASRGMGEKLFF
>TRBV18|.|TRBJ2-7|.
TGTGCCAGCTCACCCGGACAAACCTACGAGCAGTACTTC
CASSPGQTYEQYF
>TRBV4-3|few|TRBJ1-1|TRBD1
TGCGCCAGCAGCCAAGATCCAGGGGGACCTGAAGCTTTCTTT
CASSQDPGGPEAFF
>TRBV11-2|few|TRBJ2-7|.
TGTGCCAGCAGCTTAACCCGCCCGGGTGAGCAGTACTTC
CASSLTRPGEQYF
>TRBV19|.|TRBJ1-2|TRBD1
TGTGCCAGTAGTATAGCGTCAACAGGGGGTGGTGGCTACACCTTC
CASSIASTGGGGYTF
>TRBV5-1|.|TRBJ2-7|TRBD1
TGCGCCAGCAGCACGGGGACAGGCTACGAGCAGTACTTC
CASSTGTGYEQYF
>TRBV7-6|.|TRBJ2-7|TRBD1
TGTGCCAGCAGCATACAGGGGGATTACGAGCAGTACTTC
CASSIQGDYEQYF
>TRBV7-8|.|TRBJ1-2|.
TGTGCCAGCAGCTCCTGGGTACAGTCCTATGGCTACACCTTC
CASSSWVQSYGYTF
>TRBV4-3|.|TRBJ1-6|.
TGCGCCAGCAGCCAAGATCGGCGGAATAATTCACCCCTCCACTTT
CASSQDRRNNSPLHF
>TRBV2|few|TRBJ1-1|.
TGTGCCAGCAGTGTATCAGGGTCCACTGAAGCTTTCTTT
CASSVSGSTEAFF
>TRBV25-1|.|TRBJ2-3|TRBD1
TGTGCCAGCAGCCCAGGGGGAGATACGCAGTATTTT
CASSPGGDTQYF
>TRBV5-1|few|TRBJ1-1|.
TGCGCCAGCAGCTTGAATCAGGTAGACACTGAAGCTTTCTTT
CASSLNQVDTEAFF
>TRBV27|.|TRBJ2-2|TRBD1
TGTGCCAGCAGTTCACCGGGACAGGGAATCTCCGGGGAGCTGTTTTTT
CASSSPGQGISGELFF
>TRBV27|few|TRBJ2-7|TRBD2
TGTGCCAGCAGTTTATCGGTGGGGGGGGAGCAGTACTTC
CASSLSVGGEQYF
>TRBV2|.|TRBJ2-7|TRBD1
TGTGCCAGCATCGTTAGGGACAGCGCCTACGAGCAGTACTTC
CASIVRDSAYEQYF
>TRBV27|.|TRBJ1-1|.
TGTGCCAGCATCCGGGGTGTCCAAGCTTTCTTT
CASIRGVQAFF
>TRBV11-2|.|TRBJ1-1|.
TGTGCCAGCAGCTTAAACGGGGTTCTTGAAGCTTTCTTT
CASSLNGVLEAFF
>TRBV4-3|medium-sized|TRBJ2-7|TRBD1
TGCGCCAGCAGCCAAGATACAGGGGTGGGGACCTACGAGCAGTACTTC
CASSQDTGVGTYEQYF
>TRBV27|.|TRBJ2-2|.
TGTGCCAGCAGTTTATTCGGGAACACCGGGGAGCTGTTTTTT
CASSLFGNTGELFF
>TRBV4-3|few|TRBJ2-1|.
TGCGCCAGCAGCCAAGAGAGGGGACTGTACAATGAGCAGTTCTTC
CASSQERGLYNEQFF
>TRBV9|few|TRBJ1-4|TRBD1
TGTGCCAGCAGCGCAGGACAGGGTAGTAAAAAACTGTTTTTT
CASSAGQGSKKLFF
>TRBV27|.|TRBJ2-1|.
TGTGCCAGCAGTAAAGGGGGACTATTATACAATGAGCAGTTCTTC
CASSKGGLLYNEQFF
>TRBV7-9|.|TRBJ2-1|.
TGTGCCAGCAGCTTAGAGGACTACAATAGGTACAATGAGCAGTTCTTC
CASSLEDYNRYNEQFF
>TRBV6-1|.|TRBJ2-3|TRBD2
TGTGCCAGCAGTGAAATGCGGGGGAGCACAGATACGCAGTATTTT
CASSEMRGSTDTQYF
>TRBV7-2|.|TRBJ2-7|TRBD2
TGTGCCAGCAGCCCTACTAGCGGGGGGGCCTCTTTGTACGAGCAGTACTTC
CASSPTSGGASLYEQYF
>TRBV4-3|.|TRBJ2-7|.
TGCGCCAGCAGCCAAGAAGGAACAGTAGACTACGAGCAGTACTTC
CASSQEGTVDYEQYF
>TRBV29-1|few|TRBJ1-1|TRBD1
TGCAGCGTTGATCACCCGGGACAGGAGAACACTGAAGCTTTCTTT
CSVDHPGQENTEAFF
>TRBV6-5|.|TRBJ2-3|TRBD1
TGTGCCAGCAGTTATAGTGGGACAGGGCGCACAGATACGCAGTATTTT
CASSYSGTGRTDTQYF
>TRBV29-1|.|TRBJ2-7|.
TGCAGCGTCGTTACACCTTCCTACGAGCAGTACTTC
CSVVTPSYEQYF
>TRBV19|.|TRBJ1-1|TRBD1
TGTGCCAGTAGACCATCCGGGACAGGGAACACTGAAGCTTTCTTT
CASRPSGTGNTEAFF
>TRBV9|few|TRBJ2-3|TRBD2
TGTGCCAGCGGTAGAACGGGGGAGGGGCAGTATTTT
CASGRTGEGQYF
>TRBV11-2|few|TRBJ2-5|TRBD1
TGTGCCAGCAGCTTAGTCCTCTGGGACAGGGAATCGGGGAAGACCCAGTACTTC
CASSLVLWDRESGKTQYF
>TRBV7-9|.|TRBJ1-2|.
TGTGCCAGCAGCTCCACATTAGGACAGCACTATGGCTACACCTTC
CASSSTLGQHYGYTF
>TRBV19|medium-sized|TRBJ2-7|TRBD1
TGTGCCAGTACCGCAGGGGGCTTACACGAGCAGTACTTC
CASTAGGLHEQYF
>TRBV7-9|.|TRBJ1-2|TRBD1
TGTGCCAGCAGCGATGGGACAGACTATGGCTACACCTTC
CASSDGTDYGYTF
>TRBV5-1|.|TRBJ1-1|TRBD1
TGCGCCAGCAGCTTGTTTGGGACAGGGCTTGAAGCTTTCTTT
CASSLFGTGLEAFF
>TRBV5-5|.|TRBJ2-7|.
TGTGCCAGCAGCGGGACGGGAGCCTACGAGCAGTACTTC
CASSGTGAYEQYF
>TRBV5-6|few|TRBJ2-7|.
TGTGCCAGCAGCCCCACGCTTATGACGGAGAATACGGAGCAGTACTTC
CASSPTLMTENTEQYF
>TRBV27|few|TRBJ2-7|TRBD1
TGTGCCAGCAGTTTGACAGGGGACGAGCAGTACTTC
CASSLTGDEQYF
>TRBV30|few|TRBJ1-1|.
TGTGCCTGGAATCGAGACGGGGCTGAAGCTTTCTTT
CAWNRDGAEAFF
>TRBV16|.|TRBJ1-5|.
TGTGCCAGCAGCCAATCACTTACAGGGTATAGCAATCAGCCCCAGCATTTT
CASSQSLTGYSNQPQHF
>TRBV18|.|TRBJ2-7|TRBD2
TGTGCCAGCTCCCCCGGGGGGAAGTTTGACGAGCAGTACTTC
CASSPGGKFDEQYF
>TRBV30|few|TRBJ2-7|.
TGTGCCTGGAGTGACAGGGCCAAGGGCGAGCAGTACTTC
CAWSDRAKGEQYF
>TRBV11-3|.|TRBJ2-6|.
TGTGCCAGCAGCTCGATAAAGGAGCGGGGGGCCAACGTCCTGACTTTC
CASSSIKERGANVLTF
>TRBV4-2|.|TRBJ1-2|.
TGTGCCAGCAGCCCCGAACCAGCTAACTATGGCTACACCTTC
CASSPEPANYGYTF
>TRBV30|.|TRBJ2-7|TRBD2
TGTGCCTGGAGTGTAACGGGGGGGGAGCAGTACTTC
CAWSVTGGEQYF
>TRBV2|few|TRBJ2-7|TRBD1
TGTGCCAGCAGTGGTTGGGACAGTTCCTACGAGCAGTACTTC
CASSGWDSSYEQYF
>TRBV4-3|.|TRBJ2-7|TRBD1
TGCGCCAGCAGCCCTGGACAGGGGGACTACGAGCAGTACTTC
CASSPGQGDYEQYF
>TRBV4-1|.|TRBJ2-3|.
TGCGCCAGCAGCCAAGAACAGGACGCAGATACGCAGTATTTT
CASSQEQDADTQYF
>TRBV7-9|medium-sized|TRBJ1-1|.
TGTGCCAGCAGCCCCCGCGGTGGCACTGAAGCTTTCTTT
CASSPRGGTEAFF
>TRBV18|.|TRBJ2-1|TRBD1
TGTGCCAGCTCCCCGGGACAGAGCACTTACAATGAGCAGTTCTTC
CASSPGQSTYNEQFF
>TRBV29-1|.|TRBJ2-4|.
TGCAGCGTTGAAACGGGGGAAAACATTCAGTACTTC
CSVETGENIQYF
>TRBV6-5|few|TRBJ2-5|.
TGTGCCAGCAGTTACTCTTCGGCGGCCCAAGAGACCCAGTACTTC
CASSYSSAAQETQYF
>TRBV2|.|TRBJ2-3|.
TGTGCCAGCAGCCACCGCGGGGACCAGAGCACAGATACGCAGTATTTT
CASSHRGDQSTDTQYF